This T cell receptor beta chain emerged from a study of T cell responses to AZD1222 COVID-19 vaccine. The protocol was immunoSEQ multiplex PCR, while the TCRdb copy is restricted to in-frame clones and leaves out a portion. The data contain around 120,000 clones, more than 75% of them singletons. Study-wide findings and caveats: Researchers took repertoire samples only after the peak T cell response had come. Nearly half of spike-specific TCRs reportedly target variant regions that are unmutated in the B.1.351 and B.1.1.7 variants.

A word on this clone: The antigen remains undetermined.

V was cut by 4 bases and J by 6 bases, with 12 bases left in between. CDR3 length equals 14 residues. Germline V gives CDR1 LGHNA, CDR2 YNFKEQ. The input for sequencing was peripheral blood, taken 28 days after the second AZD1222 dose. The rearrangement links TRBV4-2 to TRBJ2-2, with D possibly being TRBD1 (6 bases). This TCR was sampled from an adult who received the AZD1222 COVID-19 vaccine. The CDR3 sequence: CASSPQGRAGELFF. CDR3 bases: TGTGCCAGCAGCCCCCAGGGGCGGGCCGGGGAGCTGTTTTTT.